This is a list of T cell receptor beta chains from one sample in a study of cytomegalovirus exposure and HLA in healthy donors. Clones were read by immunoSEQ multiplex PCR, and TCRdb kept only the in-frame ones, dropping some. Of around 250,000 clones listed, roughly 87% were seen once; the top ten hold 3.1%. The specimen was PBMCs. The receptors originated from a woman aged 30 to 39 in good health and CMV-seronegative. CDR3s include the opening cysteine and the closing phenylalanine or tryptophan. Fields, in order: J gene, V gene, CDR3 protein.

J gene: TRBJ1-2
V gene: TRBV4-3
CDR3 protein: CASSQDHSSGNGYTF

J gene: TRBJ2-7
V gene: TRBV18
CDR3 protein: CASSPPRLYYEQYF

J gene: TRBJ2-1
V gene: TRBV19
CDR3 protein: CASRQRYNEQFF

J gene: TRBJ2-7
V gene: TRBV28
CDR3 protein: CASSASGSYEQYF

J gene: TRBJ2-3
V gene: TRBV4-3
CDR3 protein: CASSQGLAPGTDTQYF

J gene: TRBJ2-3
V gene: TRBV29-1
CDR3 protein: CSALGLAGPDTQYF

J gene: TRBJ2-4
V gene: TRBV29-1
CDR3 protein: CSAWDGLAKNIQYF

J gene: TRBJ2-2
V gene: TRBV7-9
CDR3 protein: CASSPWTGGGTGELFF

J gene: TRBJ1-2
V gene: TRBV5-4
CDR3 protein: CASSSWDRDGYTF

J gene: TRBJ2-3
V gene: TRBV28
CDR3 protein: CASSLPLGGGALTDTQYF

J gene: TRBJ2-1
V gene: TRBV7-3
CDR3 protein: CASSLNGGDNEQFF

J gene: TRBJ2-3
V gene: TRBV7-8
CDR3 protein: CASSFLSGATDTQYF

J gene: TRBJ2-5
V gene: TRBV19
CDR3 protein: CASSPRDREETQYF

J gene: TRBJ2-4
V gene: TRBV14
CDR3 protein: CASSSSLATENIQYF

J gene: TRBJ1-5
V gene: TRBV2
CDR3 protein: CASSSQGAGNQPQHF

J gene: TRBJ2-3
V gene: TRBV27
CDR3 protein: CASMASTDTQYF

J gene: TRBJ2-5
V gene: TRBV9
CDR3 protein: CASSVGGDYQETQYF

J gene: TRBJ2-7
V gene: TRBV11-3
CDR3 protein: CASSLGGSFGTEVAEQYF

J gene: TRBJ1-2
V gene: TRBV27
CDR3 protein: CASSGRAKSNYGYTF

J gene: TRBJ2-5
V gene: TRBV10-2
CDR3 protein: CASSVYGRATGAQYF

J gene: TRBJ1-1
V gene: TRBV5-6
CDR3 protein: CASSPSVVQTEAFF

J gene: TRBJ2-7
V gene: TRBV27
CDR3 protein: CASSPNSGGRYEQYF

J gene: TRBJ2-2
V gene: TRBV5-1
CDR3 protein: CASSLGLAGAYTGELFF

J gene: TRBJ2-1
V gene: TRBV27
CDR3 protein: CASSSAPGTPKRYNEQFF

J gene: TRBJ2-4
V gene: TRBV25-1
CDR3 protein: CASSEFSEETHAKNIQYF

J gene: TRBJ2-7
V gene: TRBV2
CDR3 protein: CASSEGGEQYF

J gene: TRBJ1-4
V gene: TRBV28
CDR3 protein: CASRLKSRDRQNEKLFF

J gene: TRBJ2-3
V gene: TRBV11-3
CDR3 protein: CASSNHRDSSLDTQYF

J gene: TRBJ2-7
V gene: TRBV29-1
CDR3 protein: CSVDRRQKAPYEQYF

J gene: TRBJ1-2
V gene: TRBV4-2
CDR3 protein: CASSQPGTGELGYTF

J gene: TRBJ2-7
V gene: TRBV10-3
CDR3 protein: CAISLRDRSYEQYF

J gene: TRBJ2-7
V gene: TRBV28
CDR3 protein: CASRTSGYEQYF

J gene: TRBJ2-2
V gene: TRBV9
CDR3 protein: CVSSFRGSGELFF

J gene: TRBJ2-1
V gene: TRBV4-2
CDR3 protein: CASSLGNEQFF

J gene: TRBJ2-3
V gene: TRBV5-1
CDR3 protein: CASSPPELTDTQYF

J gene: TRBJ1-5
V gene: TRBV30
CDR3 protein: CAWSPDRDQPQHF

J gene: TRBJ2-1
V gene: TRBV5-4
CDR3 protein: CASSLGTPGRQQFF

J gene: TRBJ2-6
V gene: TRBV9
CDR3 protein: CASSVQRSGANVLTF

J gene: TRBJ2-6
V gene: TRBV2
CDR3 protein: CASSETGSGANVLTF

J gene: TRBJ2-2
V gene: TRBV2
CDR3 protein: CASSDRGDRGQGVMYTGELFF

J gene: TRBJ2-7
V gene: TRBV28
CDR3 protein: CASSLGMGLASDLIYEEQYF

J gene: TRBJ2-1
V gene: TRBV29-1
CDR3 protein: CSVIEASVSYNEQFF

J gene: TRBJ2-1
V gene: TRBV27
CDR3 protein: CASSLSGNAYNEQFF

J gene: TRBJ2-7
V gene: TRBV9
CDR3 protein: CASSPGGGTSGDYEQYF

J gene: TRBJ1-1
V gene: TRBV28
CDR3 protein: CASSPIGRAAFF

J gene: TRBJ2-4
V gene: TRBV5-6
CDR3 protein: CASSGPADVKNIQYF

J gene: TRBJ2-3
V gene: TRBV28
CDR3 protein: CASSLQTGPDTQYF

J gene: TRBJ2-1
V gene: TRBV29-1
CDR3 protein: CSVEEVAGEQFF

J gene: TRBJ2-1
V gene: TRBV10-3
CDR3 protein: CAIRSGQGYNEQFF

J gene: TRBJ1-3
V gene: TRBV4-3
CDR3 protein: CASSPSVGNTIYF

J gene: TRBJ1-2
V gene: TRBV28
CDR3 protein: CASSSSFGYGYTF

J gene: TRBJ2-5
V gene: TRBV20-1
CDR3 protein: CSAIREETQYF

J gene: TRBJ1-1
V gene: TRBV28
CDR3 protein: CASSLPGSDTEAFF

J gene: TRBJ2-3
V gene: TRBV25-1
CDR3 protein: CASRQGMRDTQYF